This TCR beta chain was documented in a study of shared clonotypes between healthy human individuals. Across the whole study: The cohort comprised a couple of women and three men. Their ages spanned 18 to 49 years.

Overall study findings and caveats: Sequencing of the sorted subsets was shown by rarefaction to be incomplete despite large depth. Generation probabilities were higher for clonotypes shared across all four sorted-subset donors than for unshared ones.

The donor cohort consisted entirely of Caucasian adults residing in Nashville, Tennessee. TCRdb's copy holds only in-frame clones and misses some; the assay was immunoSEQ multiplex PCR. Of roughly 2,500,000 clones in the sample, over 85% were seen once. As concerns this clone: What it binds is not known.

This CDR3 contains 16 residues. Trimming removed 5 bases from V and 4 bases from J; junction bases left unmatched: 10. Germline CDR1 and CDR2: MDHEN and SYDVKM. The TCR comes from a man aged 18 to 35 in good health. Some clones in this sample may be carry-over from other donors' samples. Source material: naive CD4+ T cells from PBMCs. The subset denotes: CD45RA+ positively selected. The J gene is TRBJ1-3, the V gene TRBV28; 8 bases are a match to TRBD1. The CDR3: CASSIGTGTPGNTIYF. The CDR3 bases are TGTGCCAGCAGTATTGGGACAGGCACTCCGGGAAACACCATATATTTT.